This T cell receptor beta chain was recorded in a study of post-analysis software for immune sequencing data. About this clonotype itself: Its antigen is unknown.

Findings and limits, study-wide: Among a handful of TRBV segments more frequent in patients than controls were TRBV5-6, TRBV5-1 and TRBV20-1.

Unique molecular identifiers tagged the TCR beta cDNA libraries. Each CDR3 protein is one row after TCRdb ran MiXCR on the PCR reads. The table lists fewer than 850,000 distinct CDR3 sequences, about 32% of them singletons. The V gene's germline CDR1 is SGHVT and CDR2 SQSDAQ. The CDR3 runs to 13 residues. Material for sequencing was blood. This chain links TRBV7-4 with TRBJ2-5; D possibly corresponds to TRBD2 (5 bases). The end of the DNA fits TRBJ2-7 better, so the J call may be wrong. The TCR sequence derives from a girl aged 5-17 years with multiple sclerosis. CDR3 sequence reads: CASSPTSTHEQYF. CDR3 DNA sequence: TGTGCCAGCAGCCCTACTAGTACCCACGAGCAGTACTTC.